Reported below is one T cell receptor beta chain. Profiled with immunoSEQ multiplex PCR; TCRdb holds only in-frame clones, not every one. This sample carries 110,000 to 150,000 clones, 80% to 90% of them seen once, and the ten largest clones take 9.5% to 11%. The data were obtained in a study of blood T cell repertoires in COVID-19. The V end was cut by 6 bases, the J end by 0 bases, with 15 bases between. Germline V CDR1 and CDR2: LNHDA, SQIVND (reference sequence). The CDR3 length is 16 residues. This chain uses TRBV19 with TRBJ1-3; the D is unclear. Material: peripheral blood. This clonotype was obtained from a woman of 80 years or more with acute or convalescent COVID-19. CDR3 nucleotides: TGTGCCAGTAGCCGATACCGAGTTCTCTCTGGAAACACCATATATTTT. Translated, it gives CASSRYRVLSGNTIYF.